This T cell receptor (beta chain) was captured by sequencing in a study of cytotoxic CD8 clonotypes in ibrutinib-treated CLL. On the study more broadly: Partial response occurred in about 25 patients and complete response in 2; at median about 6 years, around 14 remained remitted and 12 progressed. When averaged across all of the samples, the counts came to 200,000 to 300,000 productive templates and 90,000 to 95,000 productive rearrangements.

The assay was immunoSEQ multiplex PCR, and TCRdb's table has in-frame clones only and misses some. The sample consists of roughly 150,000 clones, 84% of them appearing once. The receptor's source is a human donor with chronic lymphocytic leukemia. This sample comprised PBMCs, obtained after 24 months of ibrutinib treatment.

Here the CDR3 reads CASSIGKEEAFF. CDR3 coding DNA: TGTGCCAGTAGTATAGGGAAAGAAGAAGCTTTCTTT. The chain is built from TRBV19 and TRBJ1-1; D not resolved. The CDR3 consists of 12 residues. Germline CDR1 is LNHDA and CDR2 is SQIVND (reference sequence). With 1 base removed from V and 8 bases from J, the gap between germline ends came to 8 bases.